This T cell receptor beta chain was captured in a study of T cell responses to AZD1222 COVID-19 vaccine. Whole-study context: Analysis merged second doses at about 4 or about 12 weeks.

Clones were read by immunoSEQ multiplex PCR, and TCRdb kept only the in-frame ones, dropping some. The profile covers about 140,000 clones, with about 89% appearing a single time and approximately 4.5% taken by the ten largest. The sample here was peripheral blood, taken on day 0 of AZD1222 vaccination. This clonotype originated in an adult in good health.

CDR3 sequence: CASSYLANNEQFF. The CDR3 DNA follows: TGTGCCAGCAGCTACCTAGCGAATAATGAGCAGTTCTTC. The chain links TRBV11-2 to TRBJ2-1; a possible D gene is TRBD2 (6 bases). The CDR3 is made up of 13 amino acids. With 4 bases removed from V and 7 bases from J, the gap between germline ends came to 11 bases. The germline CDR1 and CDR2 sequences are SGHAT and FQNNGV.